This record looks at one TCR beta chain sequence and its context. This clonotype has more than one count but fewer than ten. Its antigen has not been determined. Within one base of it there is no much larger clone, and no base qualities were kept. This entry belongs to a study of blood T cells in healthy people across ages (dated by TCRdb to between 2015 and 2017). Turning to the overall study: Template switching captured roughly one uniquely barcoded TCR beta cDNA molecule per two T cells in model experiments. To track age-related changes in TCR beta repertoire diversity, the study relied on deep sequencing normalized with unique cDNA molecular identifiers. Donors were grouped into four age groups: young (average 16 years), middle-aged (39), aged (62) and long-lived (just over 80). To avoid experimental bias, donors of different ages were spread randomly across the sequencing lanes. Two additional independent replicas of 1 million unique cDNA reads from the same blood draw were analyzed for two donors (one aged 18 to 30 and one aged 80 or older).

The study at large found these results: Compared with the aged group, the long-lived group had more naive CD4+ T cells, fewer expanded clones and increased TCR diversity, suggesting age selection. As age increased, observed TCR beta diversity per million T cells dropped in a roughly linear way, and a significant reduction was already evident by age around 41. Estimates of total diversity based on one million sequenced T cells were regarded as lower bounds and as underestimates. A strong correlation was found between observed TCR beta diversity and the percentage of naive T cells measured by flow cytometry. Conclusive comparison of naive and antigen-experienced compartments was prevented by the profiling of bulk unsorted PBMCs. Donor CMV infection status was unknown, potentially confounding age-related changes in expanded clonotypes.

The donors were a few dozen Caucasian individuals from Russia, aged roughly 6 to 95 years, who were systemically healthy. About 10 milliliters of peripheral blood were drawn from each donor into EDTA-treated Vacutainer tubes. Ficoll-Paque density-gradient centrifugation was used to isolate PBMCs, with at least 7 million per sample. Total RNA was extracted from PBMCs with Trizol reagent, with at least 5.5 micrograms obtained per sample. For every donor, flow cytometry on a PBMC aliquot measured the percentage of naive CD45RAhigh/CD27high T cells. The germline V gene gives CDR1 as SGHRS and CDR2 as YFSETQ. The CDR3 covers 14 residues, taking in both the cysteine and the phenylalanine. Solely the CDR3 DNA is kept, with 42 bases framed from the first base. Trimming takes 2 bases from V and 2 bases from J, and the germline ends sit 9 bases apart. Library prep was done by 5' RACE. The instrument given in TCRdb is Illumina HiSeq 2500. The second PCR ran for roughly 7 to 11 cycles and used a J-beta primer mix along with a sample-barcoded 5' primer. A template-switch 5' adaptor carrying 12 random nucleotides introduced a unique molecular identifier onto each TCR beta cDNA molecule. Each sample yielded at least 2.5 million CDR3-containing paired-end reads. First-strand cDNA was synthesized from all RNA with the Mint cDNA synthesis kit, primed by a TRBC-specific oligonucleotide. Following uracil-DNA glycosylase treatment, all cDNA underwent a first 18-cycle PCR with the universal primers M1SS and BC2_uni_R. The study's own analysis went as follows. For normalization, 1 million high-quality reads were randomly selected from each sample, with every read carrying a distinct molecular identifier. Reads with shared molecular identifiers were discarded instead of being binned into consensus sequences. MiTCR, run with a Q25 quality threshold and the strictest error-elimination algorithm, handled CDR3 identification, clonotype clustering and error correction. A nonparametric unseen species model using Euler transformation provided a lower-bound estimate of total TCR beta diversity. TCRdb reran the public reads through fastp at Q25 and MiXCR, keeping productive beta chains. Rows are unified per CDR3 protein, each entry keeping the most common DNA and genes. TCRdb, not the original authors, processed these V and J calls. This sample holds roughly 1,800,000 distinct CDR3 sequences; roughly 52% were observed only once. The ten top clones hold 2.1% of the sample.

The specimen was blood. This TCR came from a middle-aged woman in good health. The V gene is TRBV5-1 and the J gene is TRBJ2-3; no D gene can be assigned with confidence. CDR3 sequence: CASSFGAPTDTQYF. The nucleotide sequence reads TGCGCCAGCAGCTTTGGTGCGCCCACAGATACGCAGTATTTT.